This TCR beta chain emerged from a study of beta chain features in type 1 diabetes. Study information: Across all samples, roughly 100,000,000 sorted cells were examined.

Study-wide results and caveats: TCRB CDR3 length was moderately but significantly reduced in all four CD4+ subsets of Type 1 diabetes patients. It was among patients, rather than healthy donors, that naive, central memory and Treg TCRB repertoires appeared more similar.

The germline V and J ends were trimmed by 5 bases and 8 bases, with 3 bases remaining between them. The CDR3 length is 10 residues. The germline V gene encodes CDR1 SGHAT and CDR2 FQNNGV. Sequenced material consisted of expressed TCRB transcripts (all of the isolated RNA was reverse transcribed). Samples of naive, central memory and regulatory T cells yielded a mean of about 3.5 million reads. This table comes from immunoSEQ multiplex PCR, and its TCRdb copy is limited to in-frame clones, with some not included. This sample has about 660,000 clones, with about 14% found just once. Points on this clone: Its antigen is as yet unknown.

Sorted populations all had greater than 98% purity. The receptor was isolated from a man aged 18 to 35 with type 1 diabetes. Sequenced: naive CD4+ T cells from blood. The V gene is TRBV11-2, the J gene TRBJ1-4, with unresolved D. The CDR3, as DNA: TGTGCCAGCAGCGGCGAAAAACTGTTTTTT. Protein product: CASSGEKLFF. Full variable domain (outside the CDR3, taken from reference TRBV11-2 and TRBJ1-4): EAGVAQSPRYKIIEKRQSVAFWCNPISGHATLYWYQQILGQGPKLLIQFQNNGVVDDSQLPKDRFSAERLKGVDSTLKIQPAKLEDSAVYLCASSGEKLFFGSGTQLSVL.